What follows are 2 T cell receptor beta chains derived from one specimen sequenced in a study of T-cell memory formation after mild COVID-19 (dated by TCRdb to the early 2020s). The library was made by 5' RACE. TCRdb lists the instrument as Illumina NovaSeq 6000. The public reads were run again by TCRdb, first through fastp at Q25 and then through MiXCR, and only productive beta chains were kept. Rows are unified per CDR3 protein, each entry keeping the most common DNA and genes. In this sample the table shows around 60,000 distinct CDR3 sequences, 9.5% of which occur a single time. The top ten clones comprise more than 1% of the sample. Source material: PBMCs or a T cell subset sorted from them (not recorded which). Receptor source: a man aged 18 to 30 who had mild COVID-19 (a few samples of this study predate the infection). The sample titles of this study are shuffled in the database, so cell type and time point are left out; the donor was told from shared clones.

A few counts support this clonotype. CDR3: CASRQGDNSPLHF. CDR3 DNA: TGTGCCAGCAGGCAGGGAGATAATTCACCCCTCCACTTT. The chain has TRBV6-6 and TRBJ1-6, with D possibly TRBD1 on 5 matching bases. The V end was cut by 6 bases, the J end by 5 bases, with 8 bases between. The CDR3 totals 13 residues. The germline V gene has CDR1 MNHNY and CDR2 SVGAGI (reference sequence).

This chain uses TRBV5-1 with TRBJ1-2, with D uncertain. This CDR3 region has 12 residues. Trimming took 4 bases from V and 6 from J, leaving 10 bases between them. CDR1 SGHRS and CDR2 YFSETQ come from the germline V gene. The CDR3 sequence: CASSRGEDGYTF. The CDR3 DNA is TGCGCCAGCAGCCGAGGTGAGGATGGCTACACCTTC.